This TCR beta chain was sequenced during a study of post-analysis software for immune sequencing data. Whole-study findings and limits: Controls had lower frequencies than patients of about 5 TRBV segments, which included TRBV5-6, TRBV5-1 and TRBV20-1.

The library was made from cDNA and included unique molecular identifiers. Each CDR3 protein gets one entry after TCRdb re-called the PCR reads with MiXCR. The sample has roughly 570,000 distinct CDR3 sequences; 34% are singletons. The CDR3 is 15 residues long. The germline V gene encodes CDR1 SGHTA and CDR2 FQGNSA. The V and J ends lost 2 bases and 6 bases respectively, with 16 bases between them. A word on this clonotype: Antigen: not known.

The specimen sequenced was blood. This clonotype was sampled from a girl under 18 with multiple sclerosis. The chain recombines TRBV7-2 with TRBJ1-1, with D possibly being TRBD1 (5 bases). Written as DNA, the CDR3 is TGTGCCAGCAGCTTACGCCCTCCAGGGCCCGCTGAAGCTTTCTTT. Its translation is CASSLRPPGPAEAFF.